Shown below are 29 T cell receptor beta chains from a single sample sequenced in a study of graft-versus-host responses after intestinal transplantation. These receptors are not linked to any known antigen. Libraries were prepared by immunoSEQ multiplex PCR; TCRdb keeps only in-frame clonotypes and omits some of them. The table includes 90,000 to 120,000 clones, 87% detected once. The specimen was unstimulated CD4+ T cells sorted from spleen or lymph node cells, collected before transplant. These receptors came from a human donor who was the organ donor for an intestinal transplant.

The genes are TRBV2 and TRBJ2-5; D possibly corresponds to TRBD1 (7 bases). The CDR3 covers 12 residues. Germline values: CDR1 SNHLY, CDR2 FYNNEI. Trimming took 11 bases from V and 0 from J, leaving 10 bases between them. CDR3 loop: CAGGTDQETQYF. The CDR3 bases are TGTGCCGGAGGGACAGACCAAGAGACCCAGTACTTC.

This rearrangement joins TRBV5-1 to TRBJ1-1; D is uncertain. The V end lost 0 bases, the J end lost 4 bases, and 10 bases lay between the germline ends. Germline CDR1 SGHRS, CDR2 YFSETQ. This CDR3 contains 14 residues. CDR3 nucleotide sequence: TGCGCCAGCAGCTTGGCCCTGGGGAGCACTGAAGCTTTCTTT. The encoded protein is CASSLALGSTEAFF.

The chain is built from TRBV6-5 and TRBJ2-3, with TRBD2 matching 7 bases. Trimming cost V 0 bases and J 4 bases; bases outside gene matches: 4. CDR3 length: 15 residues. The germline V gene encodes CDR1 MNHEY and CDR2 SVGAGI. In nucleotides, the CDR3 is TGTGCCAGCAGTTACTCGCGCGGGAGTCCAGATACGCAGTATTTT. Amino acid sequence: CASSYSRGSPDTQYF.

The rearrangement joins TRBV7-6 to TRBJ2-1; TRBD1 agrees at 12 bases. Trimming cost V 0 bases and J 9 bases; bases outside gene matches: 3. The CDR3 sequence is 15 residues long. Germline V lookup: CDR1 SGHVS, CDR2 FNYEAQ. In nucleotides, the CDR3 is TGTGCCAGCAGCTTAGCCGGGACAGGGGGCTTTGAGCAGTTCTTC. Translation: CASSLAGTGGFEQFF. The full variable domain, with the rest looked up from reference TRBV7-6 and TRBJ2-1, is GAGVSQSPRYKVTKRGQDVALRCDPISGHVSLYWYRQALGQGPEFLTYFNYEAQQDKSGLPNDRFSAERPEGSISTLTIQRTEQRDSAMYRCASSLAGTGGFEQFFGPGTRLTVL.

CDR3 bases: TGTGCCAGCAGCTTAGATCAACGACCACGTAACTACGAGCAGTACTTC. This sequence encodes CASSLDQRPRNYEQYF. This chain uses TRBV11-2 with TRBJ2-7; unclear D gene. V was cut by 0 bases and J by 3 bases, with 15 bases left in between. CDR1 SGHAT and CDR2 FQNNGV come from the germline V gene. This CDR3 has 16 residues.

There are a few counts of this clone. This rearrangement joins TRBV11-3 to TRBJ2-2; D perhaps matches TRBD1 (6 bases). The germline V gene encodes CDR1 SGHNT and CDR2 YENEEA. The CDR3 sequence is 15 residues long. V lost 3 bases, J lost 4 bases, and 12 bases lay in between. The CDR3 sequence is CASSFASRGTGELFF. DNA for the CDR3: TGTGCCAGCAGCTTTGCGAGCAGGGGCACCGGGGAGCTGTTTTTT.

The chain has TRBV6-6 and TRBJ2-3; D is uncertain. The CDR3 totals 15 residues. Germline CDR1 MNHNY, CDR2 SVGAGI (reference sequence). Trimming pared 2 bases from V and 5 bases from J, leaving 14 bases between. CDR3 in amino acids: CASSYLLLGEDTQYF. The CDR3 DNA reads TGTGCCAGCAGTTACCTGCTTTTGGGCGAAGATACGCAGTATTTT.

The chain joins TRBV29-1 to TRBJ2-4, with a tentative D call TRBD2 (6 bases). V dropped 1 base and J dropped 7 bases, with 11 bases sitting between them. The CDR3 is 13 amino acids. The germline V gene encodes CDR1 SQVTM and CDR2 ANQGSEA. The CDR3 DNA reads TGCAGCGTTGAAGGTTCGGGGGAGAACATTCAGTACTTC. Translated, it gives CSVEGSGENIQYF. Complete variable domain (other parts from reference TRBV29-1 and TRBJ2-4): SAVISQKPSRDICQRGTSLTIQCQVDSQVTMMFWYRQQPGQSLTLIATANQGSEATYESGFVIDKFPISRPNLTFSTLTVSNMSPEDSSIYLCSVEGSGENIQYFGAGTRLSVL.

V is TRBV4-2 and J is TRBJ2-7; no clear D gene. Deletions cut 0 bases from V and 1 base from J, with 7 bases between. In germline, CDR1 is LGHNA, CDR2 YNFKEQ. This CDR3 has 14 residues. CDR3 sequence reads: CASSQESRSYEQYF. DNA for the CDR3: TGTGCCAGCAGCCAAGAGTCCAGGTCCTACGAGCAGTACTTC.

The genes are TRBV4-2 and TRBJ2-2; 10 positions match TRBD2. V lost 0 bases, J lost 4 bases, and 8 bases stayed unmatched. The CDR3 loop spans 18 amino acids. CDR1 LGHNA and CDR2 YNFKEQ come from the germline V gene. The CDR3 region has the DNA TGTGCCAGCAGCCAAGAACCCCTAGCGGGAGCTAGCACCGGGGAGCTGTTTTTT. As protein: CASSQEPLAGASTGELFF.

A single count supports this clone. The chain employs TRBV5-4 and TRBJ2-1; 11 nucleotides align to TRBD1. The length of the CDR3 is 15 residues. V shed 0 bases and J 8 bases; nucleotides not matched to a gene: 4. The V gene's germline CDR1 is SGHNT and CDR2 YYREEE (reference sequence). CDR3 coding DNA: TGTGCCAGCAGCTTGGTGGGACAGGGGGTCGATGAGCAGTTCTTC. The encoded protein is CASSLVGQGVDEQFF.

The chain uses TRBV19 and TRBJ1-1, with D hard to call. Germline V CDR1 and CDR2: LNHDA, SQIVND (reference sequence). This CDR3 comprises 13 residues. The V and J ends lost 10 bases and 2 bases respectively, with 14 bases between them. CDR3 residues: CAIPYQKNTEAFF. In DNA, the CDR3 is TGTGCCATTCCGTACCAAAAAAACACTGAAGCTTTCTTT.

The chain is built from TRBV6-5 and TRBJ2-1, with 8 positions matching TRBD2. This CDR3 comprises 14 residues. The germline gives CDR1 MNHEY, CDR2 SVGAGI. With 8 bases clipped from V and 4 bases from J, the junction kept 7 bases outside the gene matches. The CDR3 sequence: CASAPRGGYNEQFF. CDR3 nucleotides: TGTGCCAGCGCACCTCGGGGGGGGTACAATGAGCAGTTCTTC.

This clone appeared a few times. The chain recombines TRBV7-2 with TRBJ2-5, with D possibly being TRBD1 or TRBD2 (6 bases each). Germline CDR1 SGHTA, CDR2 FQGNSA. V was trimmed by 4 bases and J by 5 bases, leaving 11 bases between them. The CDR3 sequence is 13 residues long. The CDR3 DNA reads as TGTGCCAGCAGCTCCATAGGGGGGGAGACCCAGTACTTC. Its translation is CASSSIGGETQYF.

This chain joins TRBV5-1 and TRBJ2-1, with no clear D. V shed 0 bases and J shed 7 bases, with 5 bases lying between them. The CDR3 sequence is 12 residues long. Germline V gene lookup returns CDR1 SGHRS and CDR2 YFSETQ. The CDR3 loop reads CASSLGENEQFF. The CDR3 nucleotides are TGCGCCAGCAGCTTGGGAGAAAATGAGCAGTTCTTC.

This clone was observed a handful of times. This CDR3 reads CASSAEPNEKLFF. DNA of the CDR3: TGTGCCAGCAGTGCGGAACCTAATGAAAAACTGTTTTTT. The chain couples TRBV2 to TRBJ1-4; D remains unclear. Trimming removed 4 bases from V and 3 bases from J, with 6 bases in between. The CDR3 sequence is 13 residues long. Germline V gene lookup returns CDR1 SNHLY and CDR2 FYNNEI.

The chain carries TRBV5-1 and TRBJ2-7; no definite D call. Per the germline V gene, CDR1 is SGHRS and CDR2 is YFSETQ. The CDR3 runs to 15 residues. With 0 bases removed from V and 1 base from J, the gap between germline ends came to 11 bases. The CDR3 spells CASSLGPTPSYEQYF. The DNA for the CDR3 is TGCGCCAGCAGCTTGGGTCCCACACCGTCCTACGAGCAGTACTTC.

The V and J genes are TRBV19 and TRBJ2-7, with 11 nucleotides matching TRBD2. The ends lost 0 bases at V and 4 bases at J; junction bases unmatched: 11. Germline CDR1 is LNHDA and CDR2 is SQIVND (reference sequence). The CDR3 totals 18 residues. CDR3 sequence reads: CASSIDGLLAGGSYEQYF. The DNA for the CDR3 is TGTGCCAGTAGTATAGATGGTTTGCTAGCGGGAGGATCGTACGAGCAGTACTTC.

This clone was seen only a few times. The genes are TRBV6-5 and TRBJ1-2; unclear D gene. The V end was cut by 2 bases, the J end by 2 bases, with 6 bases between. In germline, CDR1 is MNHEY, CDR2 SVGAGI. The CDR3 spans 13 residues. The CDR3 region has the DNA TGTGCCAGCAGTTACAGGACCAACTATGGCTACACCTTC. Translating gives CASSYRTNYGYTF.

This clone has more than one count but fewer than ten. The V and J genes are TRBV9 and TRBJ2-7; 14 bases agree with TRBD2. This CDR3 contains 16 residues. The ends lost 4 bases at V and 3 bases at J; junction bases unmatched: 6. Germline V lookup: CDR1 SGDLS, CDR2 YYNGEE. CDR3 sequence reads: CASSPRTSGRYYEQYF. The CDR3 DNA sequence: TGTGCCAGCAGCCCTCGGACTAGCGGGAGGTACTACGAGCAGTACTTC. Complete variable domain (other parts from reference TRBV9 and TRBJ2-7): DSGVTQTPKHLITATGQRVTLRCSPRSGDLSVYWYQQSLDQGLQFLIQYYNGEERAKGNILERFSAQQFPDLHSELNLSSLELGDSALYFCASSPRTSGRYYEQYFGPGTRLTVT.

In its sample, this clone was seen a few times. The genes are TRBV10-3 and TRBJ2-7; D not resolved. Germline-derived CDR1 and CDR2 are ENHRY and SYGVKD. This CDR3 contains 11 residues. Trimming cost V 6 bases and J 4 bases, with 7 bases left between them. The CDR3 here is CAIRGIYEQYF. CDR3 bases: TGTGCCATCAGGGGGATATACGAGCAGTACTTC.

The chain couples TRBV5-1 to TRBJ2-5; 9 positions match TRBD2. The V gene's germline CDR1 is SGHRS and CDR2 YFSETQ. V lost 4 bases to trimming and J lost 6 bases; unmatched junction nucleotides: 4. The CDR3 runs 13 residues. In nucleotides, the CDR3 is TGCGCCAGCAGCAATAGCGGGAGACAGACCCAGTACTTC. This sequence encodes CASSNSGRQTQYF.

The chain recombines TRBV4-2 with TRBJ2-5; 7 positions match TRBD2. The CDR3 covers 13 residues. The J segment lost 2 bases and the V segment lost 6 bases, leaving 3 bases of the junction unmatched. Germline-derived CDR1 and CDR2 are LGHNA and YNFKEQ. The CDR3 DNA sequence: TGTGCCAGCAGTAGCGGGCGACAAGAGACCCAGTACTTC. It codes for CASSSGRQETQYF.

This sequence joins TRBV7-2 and TRBJ2-1; the match to TRBD1 covers 8 bases. Trimming at V came to 5 bases and at J to 14 bases, leaving 11 bases not matched to a gene. CDR1 is SGHTA and CDR2 is FQGNSA in the germline V gene. The CDR3 extends over 13 amino acids. CDR3 nucleotides: TGTGCCAGCAGCCCACGCCCGAGACAGGGGAAGTTCTTC. Amino acids: CASSPRPRQGKFF.

V and J are TRBV6-5 and TRBJ1-2; a possible D gene is TRBD1 (6 bases). Germline V lookup: CDR1 MNHEY, CDR2 SVGAGI. Trimming removed 2 bases at V and 8 bases at J, with 21 bases between. The CDR3 length is 16 residues. As DNA, the CDR3 is TGTGCCAGCAGTTACGTCACTCCGGGGGCGCGGTCCGGCTACACCTTC. Encoded protein: CASSYVTPGARSGYTF.

This clone showed up just a few times. The chain recombines TRBV5-1 with TRBJ2-2, with D possibly matching TRBD1 (6 bases). The V and J ends lost 0 bases and 6 bases respectively, with 15 bases between them. Germline assignment: CDR1 SGHRS and CDR2 YFSETQ. The CDR3 covers 16 residues. The CDR3 sequence is CASSLVSGRGPGELFF. In nucleotides, the CDR3 is TGCGCCAGCAGCTTGGTTTCCGGCAGGGGACCCGGGGAGCTGTTTTTT.

The rearrangement links TRBV7-2 to TRBJ2-7, with TRBD1 matching 9 bases. CDR1 SGHTA and CDR2 FQGNSA come from the germline V gene. V was clipped by 2 bases and J by 5 bases; unmatched bases: 13. The CDR3 loop spans 17 amino acids. The CDR3 loop is CASSLNIPGTGFHEQYF. The CDR3 DNA sequence: TGTGCCAGCAGCTTAAATATACCCGGGACAGGGTTTCACGAGCAGTACTTC. Using reference TRBV7-2 and TRBJ2-7 for the parts outside the CDR3, the full variable domain is GAGVSQSPSNKVTEKGKDVELRCDPISGHTALYWYRQSLGQGLEFLIYFQGNSAPDKSGLPSDRFSAERTGGSVSTLTIQRTQQEDSAVYLCASSLNIPGTGFHEQYFGPGTRLTVT.

This clone has only a few counts. The V call is TRBV6-5, the J call TRBJ2-5, with D uncertain. Between the trimmed V and J ends, which lost 8 bases and 4 bases, there was a span of 20 bases. The CDR3 consists of 15 residues. CDR1 and CDR2 (germline): MNHEY, SVGAGI. CDR3 DNA sequence: TGTGCCAGCCTCTCGTGGGGTCTATCTACAGAGACCCAGTACTTC. Protein: CASLSWGLSTETQYF.

This clone was recorded a few times. This rearrangement joins TRBV7-6 to TRBJ2-1; the match to TRBD2 covers 10 bases. With 0 bases clipped from V and 7 bases from J, the junction kept 9 bases outside the gene matches. The CDR3 is 17 residues long. Germline V gene sequence: CDR1 SGHVS, CDR2 FNYEAQ. CDR3 residues: CASSLASSGRALNEQFF. CDR3 nucleotide sequence: TGTGCCAGCAGCTTAGCCTCAAGCGGGAGGGCCCTGAATGAGCAGTTCTTC.